Below are 5 T cell receptor beta chains sequenced from a single sample in a study of blood T cell repertoires in COVID-19. Some clones are missing from TCRdb's copy, which holds only in-frame ones; the method was immunoSEQ multiplex PCR. The sample shows some 120,000 clones, 70% to 90% of them seen only once. Sequencing was carried out using peripheral blood. These receptors all stem from a woman in her fifties or sixties with acute or convalescent COVID-19.

The V call is TRBV3-1 (or the pseudogene TRBV3-2), the J call TRBJ1-5, with D possibly TRBD1 on 5 matching bases. The V end lost 1 base, the J end lost 1 base, and 14 bases lay between the germline ends. Germline assignment: CDR1 LGHDT and CDR2 YNNKEL (reference sequence). CDR3 length: 17 amino acids. CDR3 coding DNA: TGTGCCAGCAGCCAAGGGAGACGGGGGTCAAGCAATCAGCCCCAGCATTTT. Translating gives CASSQGRRGSSNQPQHF.

The chain uses TRBV5-5 and TRBJ2-7; 10 nucleotides align to TRBD2. The CDR3 totals 15 residues. With V trimmed by 4 bases and J by 0 bases, 4 bases remained unmatched. The germline V gene encodes CDR1 SGHKS and CDR2 YYEKEE (reference sequence). CDR3 sequence reads: CASSAGLAVSYEQYF. The CDR3 DNA sequence: TGTGCCAGCAGCGCAGGACTAGCGGTCTCCTACGAGCAGTACTTC.

DNA of the CDR3: TGTGCCAGCAGTAGGGGAAGCAGCGAGCAGTACTTC. Encoded protein: CASSRGSSEQYF. The J gene is TRBJ2-7, the V gene TRBV12-3 or TRBV12-4, with D possibly matching TRBD1 (5 bases). The CDR3 runs 12 residues. The V and J ends lost 5 bases and 6 bases respectively, with 11 bases between them.

The chain has TRBV9 and TRBJ2-3, with 11 bases fitting TRBD2. With V trimmed by 1 base and J by 1 base, 2 bases remained unmatched. The CDR3 has 16 amino acids. The germline V gene encodes CDR1 SGDLS and CDR2 YYNGEE. The CDR3 is CASSVTSGSGTDTQYF. CDR3 in DNA: TGTGCCAGCAGCGTAACTAGCGGGAGTGGCACAGATACGCAGTATTTT.

J is TRBJ2-5 and V is TRBV28; tentatively, D is TRBD2 (6 bases). Germline CDR1 and CDR2: MDHEN and SYDVKM. The CDR3 loop spans 14 amino acids. Trimming removed 4 bases at V and 4 bases at J, with 13 bases between. Here the CDR3 reads CASSSRSGGETQYF. The CDR3 DNA sequence: TGTGCCAGCAGTTCCCGATCCGGGGGAGAGACCCAGTACTTC.